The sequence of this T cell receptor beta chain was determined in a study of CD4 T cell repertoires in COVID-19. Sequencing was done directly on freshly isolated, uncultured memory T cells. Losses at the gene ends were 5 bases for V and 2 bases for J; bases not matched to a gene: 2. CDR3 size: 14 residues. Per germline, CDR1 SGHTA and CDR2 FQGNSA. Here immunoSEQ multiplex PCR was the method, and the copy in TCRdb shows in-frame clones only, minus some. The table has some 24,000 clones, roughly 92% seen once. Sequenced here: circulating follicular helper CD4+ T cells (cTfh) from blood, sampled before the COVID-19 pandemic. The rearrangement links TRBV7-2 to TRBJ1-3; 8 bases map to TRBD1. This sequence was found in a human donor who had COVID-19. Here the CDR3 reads CASSPDRAGNTIYF. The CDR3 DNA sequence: TGTGCCAGCAGCCCGGACAGGGCTGGAAACACCATATATTTT.